Presented here are 26 T cell receptor beta chains from one specimen sequenced in a study of T cell changes during pregnancy in multiple sclerosis. Repertoires were generated with immunoSEQ multiplex PCR, while TCRdb's copy carries only in-frame clones and drops some. The table shows some 87,000 clones, with over 85% occurring only once. This sample comprised CD4+ T cells from peripheral blood mononuclear cells, obtained before pregnancy. The source is a female donor with multiple sclerosis, enrolled in a pregnancy study.

Concerning this clone: The germline gene is not matched at one end of the junction; a read error may be the cause. The rearrangement links TRBV28 to TRBJ2-7; 7 positions agree with TRBD2. CDR1 and CDR2 (germline): MDHEN, SYDVKM. The CDR3 length is 16 residues. The CDR3 is CASSRDRGGRSNEQYF. The CDR3 coding sequence is TGTGCCAGCAGCCGAGACCGGGGAGGGCGCTCCAACGAGCAGTACTTC.

The chain has TRBV30 and TRBJ2-7, with 8 bases matching TRBD1. This CDR3 is 13 amino acids long. Unmatched junction bases numbered 6, after V lost 2 bases and J lost 6 bases. From germline, CDR1 is GTSNPN and CDR2 SVGIG (reference sequence). The CDR3 sequence is CAWSTDRVGEQYF. Written as DNA, the CDR3 is TGTGCCTGGAGTACGGACAGGGTAGGCGAGCAGTACTTC.

The gene calls are TRBV5-1 and TRBJ1-2; D uncertain. CDR1 and CDR2 (germline): SGHRS, YFSETQ. The CDR3 contains 14 residues. Trimming removed 0 bases at V and 8 bases at J, with 14 bases between. CDR3 region: CASSLGSRVDGYTF. The CDR3 coding sequence is TGCGCCAGCAGCTTGGGATCGCGGGTGGACGGCTACACCTTC.

The J gene is TRBJ2-2, the V gene TRBV7-3; D might be TRBD2 (5 bases). Germline CDR1 is SGHTA and CDR2 is FQGTGA. CDR3 length: 15 amino acids. V dropped 2 bases and J dropped 4 bases, with 11 bases sitting between them. The DNA for the CDR3 is TGTGCCAGCAGCTTACAACTAGGCGGCACCGGGGAGCTGTTTTTT. Residues: CASSLQLGGTGELFF.

The CDR3, as DNA: TGTGCCAGTAGTTACGGTAACGGGGAGCTGTTTTTT. Translation: CASSYGNGELFF. The chain has TRBV19 and TRBJ2-2; D not certain. The CDR3 totals 12 residues. V lost 5 bases, J lost 7 bases, and 8 bases lay in between. Germline CDR1 LNHDA, CDR2 SQIVND (reference sequence). The full variable domain, its missing parts supplied by reference TRBV19 and TRBJ2-2, is DGGITQSPKYLFRKEGQNVTLSCEQNLNHDAMYWYRQDPGQGLRLIYYSQIVNDFQKGDIAEGYSVSREKKESFPLTVTSAQKNPTAFYLCASSYGNGELFFGEGSRLTVL.

The gene calls are TRBV2 and TRBJ2-1, with 11 positions matching TRBD2. The V gene's germline CDR1 is SNHLY and CDR2 FYNNEI. With V trimmed by 1 base and J by 9 bases, 5 bases remained unmatched. The CDR3 extends over 15 amino acids. As DNA, the CDR3 is TGTGCCAGCAGTGAAGGGATAGCGGGAGGGGGTGAGCAGTTCTTC. Its translation is CASSEGIAGGGEQFF.

This clone was observed once. J is TRBJ2-6 and V is TRBV7-4; D is undetermined. The CDR3 sequence is 18 residues long. Germline CDR1 is SGHVT and CDR2 is SQSDAQ. The V end was cut by 5 bases, the J end by 5 bases, with 22 bases between. The CDR3 spells CASSICSSSQSRANVLTF. The CDR3, as DNA: TGTGCCAGCAGCATCTGTAGCAGCTCACAAAGTCGGGCCAACGTCCTGACTTTC.

This chain links TRBV11-2 with TRBJ2-5; TRBD2 matches 14 bases. Germline CDR1 and CDR2: SGHAT and FQNNGV. The length of the CDR3 is 17 residues. The J segment lost 2 bases and the V segment lost 5 bases, leaving 7 bases of the junction unmatched. CDR3 bases: TGTGCCAGCAGCCGGGGGACTAGCGGGGGTGATCAAGAGACCCAGTACTTC. It translates to CASSRGTSGGDQETQYF.

CDR3 DNA sequence: TGTGCCAGCAAACCCCACCTTCCCGGGACAGGACAAGAGACCCAGTACTTC. Encoded protein: CASKPHLPGTGQETQYF. The rearrangement links TRBV28 to TRBJ2-5, with 8 bases identical to TRBD1. The CDR3 loop spans 17 amino acids. The ends lost 7 bases at V and 2 bases at J; junction bases unmatched: 15. The germline V gene encodes CDR1 MDHEN and CDR2 SYDVKM.

This rearrangement joins TRBV7-8 to TRBJ1-2, with D uncertain. V was cut by 0 bases and J by 8 bases, with 13 bases left in between. Germline CDR1 reads SGHVS; CDR2 reads FQNEAQ. This CDR3 is 14 amino acids long. CDR3 region: CASSLAYSPWGYTF. The CDR3, as DNA: TGTGCCAGCAGCTTAGCATACAGCCCCTGGGGCTACACCTTC.

The chain links TRBV9 to TRBJ1-3; D gene unclear. The CDR3 runs to 15 residues. The germline gives CDR1 SGDLS, CDR2 YYNGEE. The V end was cut by 3 bases, the J end by 0 bases, with 10 bases between. The CDR3 spells CASSAQYPSGNTIYF. In DNA form, the CDR3 reads TGTGCCAGCAGCGCACAGTATCCCTCTGGAAACACCATATATTTT.

The V gene is TRBV21-1, the J gene TRBJ2-5; TRBD1, the D gene given by the table, was not confirmed from the DNA. TRBV21-1 is designated a pseudogene. The CDR3 totals 14 residues. In DNA, the CDR3 is TGTGCCAGCAGCAAAGCCGTCCAGCAAGAGACCCAGTACTTC. Its translation is CASSKAVQQETQYF.

The V and J genes are TRBV18 and TRBJ2-7; TRBD2 aligns across 14 bases. The CDR3 is 15 amino acids. The J segment lost 5 bases and the V segment lost 8 bases, leaving 8 bases of the junction unmatched. CDR1 is KGHSH and CDR2 is LQKENI in the germline V gene. CDR3 sequence (DNA): TGTGCCAGCGGTCCGGGACTAGCGGGAGTTAACGAGCAGTACTTC. Translating it yields CASGPGLAGVNEQYF.

This chain joins TRBV19 and TRBJ1-1, with 10 bases aligning to TRBD1. The V segment lost 3 bases and the J segment 2 bases; nucleotides outside the gene matches: 3. Germline-derived CDR1 and CDR2 are LNHDA and SQIVND (reference sequence). This CDR3 contains 15 residues. The CDR3 bases are TGTGCCAGTAGTATGCGGACAGGGGGAAACACTGAAGCTTTCTTT. This sequence encodes CASSMRTGGNTEAFF. The whole variable domain, filled in from reference TRBV19 and TRBJ1-1, reads DGGITQSPKYLFRKEGQNVTLSCEQNLNHDAMYWYRQDPGQGLRLIYYSQIVNDFQKGDIAEGYSVSREKKESFPLTVTSAQKNPTAFYLCASSMRTGGNTEAFFGQGTRLTVV.

The chain recombines TRBV7-6 with TRBJ2-1; 7 bases are shared with TRBD1. V trimming: 5 bases; J trimming: 4 bases; junction bases outside the gene matches: 8. CDR1 and CDR2 (germline): SGHVS, FNYEAQ. This CDR3 is built from 15 residues. For the CDR3, the DNA is TGTGCCAGCAGCCCCGGGACAGCACTTTACAATGAGCAGTTCTTC. It specifies CASSPGTALYNEQFF.

This clone was recorded once. The chain carries TRBV28 and TRBJ2-7; TRBD1 agrees at 8 bases. Trimming took 6 bases from V and 5 from J; bases not matched to a gene: 12. This CDR3 has 15 amino acids. Germline CDR1 MDHEN, CDR2 SYDVKM. CDR3 region: CASSSNRDRYDEQYF. CDR3 coding DNA: TGTGCCAGCAGCTCAAACCGGGACAGGTACGACGAGCAGTACTTC.

This rearrangement joins TRBV15 to TRBJ1-6; possible D gene TRBD1, 5 bases. The CDR3 totals 16 residues. The germline V and J ends were trimmed by 1 base and 7 bases, with 14 bases remaining between them. The V gene's germline CDR1 is LNHNV and CDR2 YYDKDF (reference sequence). CDR3 nucleotides: TGTGCCACCAGCAGAGTTCCGGGACTGCAAAATTCACCCCTCCACTTT. Its protein is CATSRVPGLQNSPLHF.

This clone was detected once. The chain recombines TRBV5-6 with TRBJ2-5; 10 bases align to TRBD2. Germline CDR1 reads SGHDT; CDR2 reads YYEEEE. V was clipped by 4 bases and J by 0 bases; unmatched bases: 3. The CDR3 is 15 amino acids. The CDR3 here is CASSTGLANQETQYF. The CDR3 DNA follows: TGTGCCAGCAGCACGGGACTAGCGAACCAAGAGACCCAGTACTTC.

The chain recombines TRBV2 with TRBJ2-3; D is undetermined. Germline CDR1 reads SNHLY; CDR2 reads FYNNEI. V lost 2 bases and J 6 bases, leaving 12 bases between the germline ends. The CDR3 is 14 residues long. The CDR3: CASSESNSWDTQYF. CDR3 nucleotide sequence: TGTGCCAGCAGTGAATCGAACAGTTGGGATACGCAGTATTTT.

The V gene is TRBV2, the J gene TRBJ2-1; 7 bases are shared with TRBD2. The CDR3 length is 13 residues. Germline V gene lookup returns CDR1 SNHLY and CDR2 FYNNEI. V was pared by 6 bases and J by 6 bases, with 5 bases of the junction left unmatched. DNA of the CDR3: TGTGCCAGCAGAACTAGCGAAGTCAATGAGCAGTTCTTC. Translated: CASRTSEVNEQFF.

This clone was observed once. The rearrangement links TRBV28 to TRBJ1-1; D unresolved. The CDR3 loop spans 13 amino acids. Trimming cost V 3 bases and J 1 base, with 6 bases left between them. From germline, CDR1 is MDHEN and CDR2 SYDVKM. The CDR3 is CASSFERNTEAFF. The CDR3 nucleotides are TGTGCCAGCAGTTTTGAGCGGAACACTGAAGCTTTCTTT.

V gene TRBV6-1 combines with J gene TRBJ2-7, with 10 nucleotides matching TRBD2. There are 15 residues in the CDR3. From germline, CDR1 is MNHNS and CDR2 SASEGT. With V trimmed by 7 bases and J by 3 bases, 9 bases remained unmatched. Written as DNA, the CDR3 is TGTGCCAGCATTATGCTAGCGGGAGAGCTCTACGAGCAGTACTTC. Translating gives CASIMLAGELYEQYF.

In its sample, this clone was seen a few times. The chain combines TRBV13 with TRBJ1-1; no reliable D call. Germline lookup yields CDR1 PRHDT and CDR2 FYEKMQ (reference sequence). The CDR3 sequence is 14 residues long. The V and J ends lost 8 bases and 3 bases respectively, with 16 bases between them. The CDR3 DNA follows: TGTGCCAGCTGCCTCGTCCGAGGAGACACTGAAGCTTTCTTT. Residues: CASCLVRGDTEAFF.

V is TRBV19 and J is TRBJ1-6; maybe TRBD1 (5 bases). V shed 3 bases and J shed 10 bases, with 16 bases lying between them. The CDR3 spans 15 residues. CDR1 LNHDA and CDR2 SQIVND come from the germline V gene (reference sequence). DNA of the CDR3: TGTGCCAGTAGTATGGGGGGACCATCCAGATCACCCCTCCACTTT. This codes for CASSMGGPSRSPLHF.

The V call is TRBV5-1, the J call TRBJ1-2, with D possibly matching TRBD1 (5 bases). V lost 0 bases and J lost 1, with 13 bases in between. The CDR3 extends over 16 amino acids. Per the germline V gene, CDR1 is SGHRS and CDR2 is YFSETQ. CDR3 nucleotide sequence: TGCGCCAGCAGCTTGGTCAGGGTCGGGTTTAACTATGGCTACACCTTC. The encoded protein is CASSLVRVGFNYGYTF.

The chain combines TRBV5-6 with TRBJ1-1; no firm D call. The CDR3 length is 11 residues. Germline V lookup: CDR1 SGHDT, CDR2 YYEEEE. V was cut by 1 base and J by 6 bases, with 4 bases left in between. In nucleotides, the CDR3 is TGTGCCAGCAGCTTGAGAGCTGAAGCTTTCTTT. Protein product: CASSLRAEAFF.